Listed here are 27 T cell receptor beta chains from one sample, sequenced in a study of human versus mouse CDR3 diversity and MHC coevolution. Some clones are missing from TCRdb's copy, which holds only in-frame ones; the method was immunoSEQ multiplex PCR. The sample has fewer than 100,000 clones, 80% to 95% seen once. The sequenced sample consisted of naive CD4+ T cells from blood. Subset defined: CD45RO-negative CD62L-positive naive CD4 T cells. These receptors came from a person aged 25 to 69 in good health.

The chain employs TRBV2 and TRBJ2-5; weak D call: TRBD2 (5 bases). Germline loops: CDR1 SNHLY, CDR2 FYNNEI. This CDR3 has 14 amino acids. Trimming took off 7 bases at V and 5 bases at J, with 17 bases between the two ends. The CDR3 loop reads CASKSSAYKETQYF. DNA for the CDR3: TGTGCCAGCAAAAGTAGCGCCTATAAGGAGACCCAGTACTTC. The whole variable domain, remainder taken from reference TRBV2 and TRBJ2-5, is EPEVTQTPSHQVTQMGQEVILRCVPISNHLYFYWYRQILGQKVEFLVSFYNNEISEKSEIFDDQFSVERPDGSNFTLKIRSTKLEDSAMYFCASKSSAYKETQYFGPGTRLLVL.

This rearrangement joins TRBV7-2 to TRBJ2-5; 10 bases are shared with TRBD1. The trim removed 6 bases at V and 5 bases at J, leaving 9 bases unmatched. Germline V gene lookup returns CDR1 SGHTA and CDR2 FQGNSA. The CDR3 extends over 15 amino acids. CDR3 loop: CASRPGQGGWETQYF. CDR3 DNA sequence: TGTGCCAGCAGACCCGGACAGGGGGGGTGGGAGACCCAGTACTTC.

The rearrangement links TRBV18 to TRBJ1-6; no firm D call. The ends were cut back, 1 base at V and 7 bases at J, with 11 bases in the middle. The CDR3 loop spans 15 amino acids. Germline V lookup: CDR1 KGHSH, CDR2 LQKENI. CDR3 in DNA: TGTGCCAGCTCACCACAATCCGGGAAGAATTCACCCCTCCACTTT. It codes for CASSPQSGKNSPLHF.

The V call is TRBV7-2, the J call TRBJ1-1; D perhaps matches TRBD1 (5 bases). The germline V and J ends were trimmed by 1 base and 10 bases, with 16 bases remaining between them. The CDR3 consists of 14 residues. CDR1 SGHTA and CDR2 FQGNSA come from the germline V gene. This CDR3 is CASSLGIGVGVAFF. CDR3 bases: TGTGCCAGCAGCTTAGGAATAGGGGTCGGAGTAGCTTTCTTT. The entire variable domain, with the rest obtained from reference TRBV7-2 and TRBJ1-1, is as follows: GAGVSQSPSNKVTEKGKDVELRCDPISGHTALYWYRQSLGQGLEFLIYFQGNSAPDKSGLPSDRFSAERTGGSVSTLTIQRTQQEDSAVYLCASSLGIGVGVAFFGQGTRLTVV.

The chain uses TRBV5-5 and TRBJ2-5; 7 positions agree with TRBD1. The DNA end is more similar to TRBJ2-7, so the J call may be wrong. The CDR3 is 14 residues long. Germline-derived CDR1 and CDR2 are SGHKS and YYEKEE (reference sequence). CDR3 sequence: CASSLGQGTNEQYF. The CDR3 region has the DNA TGTGCCAGCAGCTTGGGACAGGGAACCAACGAGCAGTACTTC.

This sequence joins TRBV18 and TRBJ2-5; tentatively, D is TRBD1 (6 bases). V was pared by 4 bases and J by 0 bases, with 6 bases between. The CDR3 runs 13 residues. CDR1 KGHSH and CDR2 LQKENI come from the germline V gene. The CDR3 coding sequence is TGTGCCAGCTCACGGGACAACCAAGAGACCCAGTACTTC. It specifies CASSRDNQETQYF.

The chain recombines TRBV5-4 with TRBJ2-7; a possible D gene is TRBD1 (6 bases). The CDR3 spans 18 residues. The ends were cut back, 4 bases at V and 2 bases at J, with 25 bases in the middle. Germline V CDR1 and CDR2: SGHNT, YYREEE (reference sequence). This CDR3 is CASSQDVPQGKKPYEQYF. Here the CDR3 DNA reads TGTGCCAGCAGCCAGGATGTACCACAGGGTAAGAAACCCTACGAGCAGTACTTC.

The chain recombines TRBV4-2 with TRBJ1-5; D gene ambiguous. CDR1 is LGHNA, CDR2 YNFKEQ, per germline. The CDR3 spans 16 residues. V was trimmed by 2 bases and J by 3 bases, leaving 14 bases between them. CDR3 residues: CASSQPERGYNQPQHF. In nucleotides, the CDR3 is TGTGCCAGCAGCCAACCAGAGCGAGGGTACAATCAGCCCCAGCATTTT.

This sequence joins TRBV11-2 and TRBJ2-6; D ambiguous. The germline V gene encodes CDR1 SGHAT and CDR2 FQNNGV. Trimming shortened V by 7 bases and J by 0 bases, and 7 bases separated the two germline ends. The CDR3 has 14 amino acids. The CDR3 here is CASTRNSGANVLTF. DNA for the CDR3: TGTGCCAGCACCAGGAACTCTGGGGCCAACGTCCTGACTTTC.

This chain uses TRBV9 with TRBJ1-4, with 7 bases that match TRBD1. The J segment lost 8 bases and the V segment lost 3 bases, leaving 7 bases of the junction unmatched. This CDR3 has 14 residues. CDR1 and CDR2 from the germline V gene are SGDLS and YYNGEE. The CDR3 bases are TGTGCCAGCAGCGGTGGGACAGCGAGAGAAAAACTGTTTTTT. It translates to CASSGGTAREKLFF.

The V call is TRBV6-5, the J call TRBJ2-1; TRBD2 agrees at 9 bases. Germline V gene sequence: CDR1 MNHEY, CDR2 SVGAGI. J gave up 6 bases and V 10 bases, and 10 bases lay outside the gene matches. This CDR3 contains 14 residues. The CDR3 DNA follows: TGTGCCACCCTCAAAAATAGCGGGGGCAATGAGCAGTTCTTC. As protein: CATLKNSGGNEQFF.

Regarding this clone: This sample also contains other DNA sequences that code for the same CDR3. The chain joins TRBV18 to TRBJ1-4, with D tentatively TRBD1 (6 bases). Germline lookup yields CDR1 KGHSH and CDR2 LQKENI. The length of the CDR3 is 15 residues. V was pared by 6 bases and J by 0 bases, with 11 bases between. CDR3 bases: TGTGCCAGCTCCCCCAGGGGAGCAACTAATGAAAAACTGTTTTTT. Its translation is CASSPRGATNEKLFF.

The chain combines TRBV7-2 with TRBJ1-3, with 7 bases identical to TRBD1. The V gene end was trimmed by 5 bases and the J gene end by 3 bases; junction bases not matched to a gene: 10. Germline V lookup: CDR1 SGHTA, CDR2 FQGNSA. There are 16 residues in the CDR3. CDR3 residues: CASSRTGLLVGNTIYF. The DNA for the CDR3 is TGTGCCAGCAGCCGGACAGGACTTTTGGTTGGAAACACCATATATTTT.

As regards this clone: Other nucleotide sequences from this sample produce the same CDR3. This sequence joins TRBV11-2 and TRBJ1-5; no definite D call. This CDR3 is 15 amino acids long. Germline assignment: CDR1 SGHAT and CDR2 FQNNGV. Trimming took 1 base from V and 3 from J, leaving 10 bases between them. DNA of the CDR3: TGTGCCAGCAGCTTAGGTCAGGCTACCAATCAGCCCCAGCATTTT. Its translation is CASSLGQATNQPQHF. Using reference TRBV11-2 and TRBJ1-5 for the parts outside the CDR3, the full variable domain is EAGVAQSPRYKIIEKRQSVAFWCNPISGHATLYWYQQILGQGPKLLIQFQNNGVVDDSQLPKDRFSAERLKGVDSTLKIQPAKLEDSAVYLCASSLGQATNQPQHFGDGTRLSIL.

The chain uses TRBV18 and TRBJ2-3; unclear D gene. V lost 5 bases and J 3 bases, leaving 3 bases between the germline ends. From germline, CDR1 is KGHSH and CDR2 LQKENI. The CDR3 contains 11 residues. As DNA, the CDR3 is TGTGCCAGCTCAACTACAGATACGCAGTATTTT. Translating it yields CASSTTDTQYF.

The V and J genes are TRBV5-1 and TRBJ1-4, with 11 bases matching TRBD1. The CDR3 is made up of 14 amino acids. V was pared by 4 bases and J by 8 bases, with 4 bases of the junction left unmatched. The germline gives CDR1 SGHRS, CDR2 YFSETQ. The CDR3 region is CASSLGQGDEKLFF. The CDR3 DNA sequence: TGCGCCAGCAGCCTGGGACAGGGGGACGAAAAACTGTTTTTT.

This chain uses TRBV28 with TRBJ1-3, with 7 bases lining up with TRBD1. This CDR3 spans 14 amino acids. V was clipped by 8 bases and J by 0 bases; unmatched bases: 4. CDR1 MDHEN and CDR2 SYDVKM come from the germline V gene. As DNA, the CDR3 is TGTGCCAGCCTCGGGACAGTCTCTGGAAACACCATATATTTT. This encodes CASLGTVSGNTIYF.

This clone was counted once. The chain has TRBV28 and TRBJ1-1, with 9 nucleotides matching TRBD1. The CDR3 spans 17 residues. V gave up 2 bases and J gave up 7 bases; unmatched junction bases: 14. Per germline, CDR1 MDHEN and CDR2 SYDVKM. In nucleotides, the CDR3 is TGTGCCAGCAGTTTAGGGGCGACAGGGGGTAATATTGGTGAAGCTTTCTTT. Translation gives CASSLGATGGNIGEAFF.

V is TRBV27 and J is TRBJ2-1, with 11 bases that match TRBD2. CDR1 and CDR2 (germline): MNHEY, SMNVEV (reference sequence). The junction had 11 bases not matched to a gene; V was cut back by 7 bases and J by 3 bases. This CDR3 region has 17 residues. The CDR3 loop reads CASTPRVGTSGYNEQFF. CDR3 DNA: TGTGCCAGCACCCCTAGGGTCGGGACTAGCGGCTACAATGAGCAGTTCTTC.

This clone appeared once. This chain connects TRBV14 to TRBJ2-5; 9 bases align to TRBD1. The germline gives CDR1 SGHDN, CDR2 FVKESK. This CDR3 has 16 residues. The trim removed 4 bases at V and 5 bases at J, leaving 11 bases unmatched. In DNA, the CDR3 is TGTGCCAGCAGCCTTAGGAGAGGGACAGGGCCCGAGACCCAGTACTTC. Protein product: CASSLRRGTGPETQYF.

This chain uses TRBV18 with TRBJ2-5, with D unclear. This CDR3 contains 14 residues. Germline CDR1 is KGHSH and CDR2 is LQKENI. The V gene lost 4 bases and the J gene lost 2 bases, with 11 bases spanning the gap. The CDR3 protein is CASSRPTEQETQYF. The CDR3 coding sequence is TGTGCCAGCTCACGCCCGACTGAACAAGAGACCCAGTACTTC.

This sequence joins TRBV19 and TRBJ1-4; 7 nucleotides match TRBD1. The V segment lost 4 bases and the J segment 0 bases; nucleotides outside the gene matches: 11. Germline CDR1 is LNHDA and CDR2 is SQIVND (reference sequence). The CDR3 is made up of 18 amino acids. CDR3 loop: CASSKGQTLLATNEKLFF. Here the CDR3 DNA reads TGTGCCAGTAGTAAGGGACAGACCCTACTTGCAACTAATGAAAAACTGTTTTTT.

This clone came up a few times. The chain recombines TRBV7-3 with TRBJ2-7; TRBD1 agrees at 12 bases. This CDR3 has 14 amino acids. Germline CDR1 reads SGHTA; CDR2 reads FQGTGA. V lost 4 bases and J lost 6; bases outside the gene matches: 4. In DNA form, the CDR3 reads TGTGCCAGCAGCTCCGGGACAGGGGGCGTCGAGCAGTACTTC. Translation gives CASSSGTGGVEQYF.

Notes on this clone: This sample also contains other DNA sequences that code for the same CDR3. The chain has TRBV5-1 and TRBJ1-1; a possible D gene is TRBD1 (5 bases). Germline V gene lookup returns CDR1 SGHRS and CDR2 YFSETQ. This CDR3 has 13 residues. Between the trimmed V and J ends, which lost 2 bases and 3 bases, there was a span of 8 bases. CDR3 sequence (DNA): TGCGCCAGCAGCTTCACGGGGGACACTGAAGCTTTCTTT. Its protein is CASSFTGDTEAFF.

This clone was seen only once. This rearrangement joins TRBV7-2 to TRBJ1-2; 8 nucleotides agree with TRBD1. The V segment lost 4 bases and the J segment 8 bases; nucleotides outside the gene matches: 9. This CDR3 has 14 amino acids. CDR1 is SGHTA, CDR2 FQGNSA, per germline. CDR3 bases: TGTGCCAGCAGCTCGACCTCGACAGGGGAAGGCTACACCTTC. It encodes CASSSTSTGEGYTF.

Only a few counts were recorded for this clone. The rearrangement uses TRBV18 and TRBJ1-1; 8 bases are shared with TRBD1. This CDR3 contains 13 residues. Germline CDR1 KGHSH, CDR2 LQKENI. The trim removed 3 bases at V and 4 bases at J, leaving 1 base unmatched. Here the CDR3 reads CASSPDRGTEAFF. The CDR3 region has the DNA TGTGCCAGCTCACCCGACAGGGGCACTGAAGCTTTCTTT.

V usage is TRBV18 and J usage is TRBJ2-5; the D gene is possibly TRBD1 (5 bases). V was clipped by 5 bases and J by 9 bases, with 16 bases between them. Germline V gives CDR1 KGHSH, CDR2 LQKENI. The CDR3 is 13 amino acids. The CDR3 coding sequence is TGTGCCAGCTCATCGGACAAGAGTGAGGCCCAGTACTTC. Residues: CASSSDKSEAQYF.